These 20 T cell receptor beta chains share one sample of origin, sequenced in a study of PD-1 blockade in classical Hodgkin lymphoma. The method was immunoSEQ multiplex PCR; TCRdb's version includes in-frame clones alone and lacks a portion of them. The sample includes 80,000 to 95,000 clones, more than 80% of them seen just once. As for time point: cycle 4 day 1 (C4D1), after 6 weeks of nivolumab. All the patients suffered relapse after autologous stem cell transplantation, and brentuximab vedotin exposure differed. Sequencing was performed on peripheral blood mononuclear cells (PBMCs), taken before the fourth cycle of nivolumab. The receptor set was obtained from a human donor with classical Hodgkin lymphoma.

The chain employs TRBV11-2 and TRBJ2-3; TRBD2 matches at 13 bases. Germline V gives CDR1 SGHAT, CDR2 FQNNGV. The CDR3 covers 15 residues. J lost 5 bases, V lost 3 bases, and 2 bases had no gene match. The CDR3 DNA reads TGTGCCAGCAGCTTCGGACTAGCGGGGGAAGATACGCAGTATTTT. It yields the protein CASSFGLAGEDTQYF. Filled out from reference TRBV11-2 and TRBJ2-3, the complete variable domain reads EAGVAQSPRYKIIEKRQSVAFWCNPISGHATLYWYQQILGQGPKLLIQFQNNGVVDDSQLPKDRFSAERLKGVDSTLKIQPAKLEDSAVYLCASSFGLAGEDTQYFGPGTRLTVL.

In regard to this clone: Distinct nucleotide sequences in the sample also encode this CDR3. The chain couples TRBV27 to TRBJ1-4; D is perhaps TRBD1 (5 bases). Germline-derived CDR1 and CDR2 are MNHEY and SMNVEV (reference sequence). The germline V and J ends were trimmed by 3 bases and 4 bases, with 12 bases remaining between them. This CDR3 is 15 amino acids long. The DNA for the CDR3 is TGTGCCAGCAGTTTCACCGGGACGTATAATGAAAAACTGTTTTTT. It encodes CASSFTGTYNEKLFF. The whole variable domain, remainder taken from reference TRBV27 and TRBJ1-4, is EAQVTQNPRYLITVTGKKLTVTCSQNMNHEYMSWYRQDPGLGLRQIYYSMNVEVTDKGDVPEGYKVSRKEKRNFPLILESPSPNQTSLYFCASSFTGTYNEKLFFGSGTQLSVL.

The chain joins TRBV6-4 to TRBJ1-2; 9 bases line up with TRBD1. Germline loops: CDR1 MRHNA, CDR2 SNTAGT. The CDR3 has 15 residues. V shed 0 bases and J 8 bases; nucleotides not matched to a gene: 7. DNA of the CDR3: TGTGCCAGCAGTGACTCGCACAGGGGGCCCTGGGGCTACACCTTC. The encoded protein is CASSDSHRGPWGYTF.

The CDR3 sequence: CASSLGGSIYNEQFF. CDR3 nucleotides: TGCGCCAGCAGCTTGGGCGGGAGTATCTACAATGAGCAGTTCTTC. This chain links TRBV5-1 with TRBJ2-1; 7 bases match TRBD2. Germline CDR1 and CDR2: SGHRS and YFSETQ. J lost 3 bases, V lost 0 bases, and 3 bases had no gene match. CDR3 length equals 15 residues.

This chain connects TRBV29-1 to TRBJ2-3; 9 nucleotides agree with TRBD2. V lost 3 bases and J lost 1; bases outside the gene matches: 5. The CDR3 has 15 amino acids. CDR1 and CDR2 from the germline V gene are SQVTM and ANQGSEA. CDR3 nucleotides: TGCAGCGTTGATAAGAGCGGGAGGCGCACAGATACGCAGTATTTT. This codes for CSVDKSGRRTDTQYF.

This clone was detected a few times. V and J are TRBV4-2 and TRBJ2-1; 8 bases match TRBD2. Trimming removed 2 bases from V and 3 bases from J; junction bases left unmatched: 9. The CDR3 spans 17 residues. Germline CDR1 reads LGHNA; CDR2 reads YNFKEQ. This chain's CDR3 is CASSQSTSGGFYNEQFF. CDR3 DNA: TGTGCCAGCAGCCAAAGCACTAGCGGTGGGTTCTACAATGAGCAGTTCTTC.

The V gene is TRBV6-1, the J gene TRBJ2-7; D perhaps matches TRBD2 (5 bases). The CDR3 totals 13 residues. V dropped 5 bases and J dropped 7 bases, with 15 bases sitting between them. From germline, CDR1 is MNHNS and CDR2 SASEGT. CDR3 in DNA: TGTGCCAGCAGTTCCAACGGCGGGTGGGAGCAGTACTTC. The encoded protein is CASSSNGGWEQYF.

The chain carries TRBV19 and TRBJ1-1; maybe TRBD1 (6 bases). This CDR3 contains 15 residues. Trimming took 5 bases from V and 6 from J, leaving 19 bases between them. Germline V gene lookup returns CDR1 LNHDA and CDR2 SQIVND (reference sequence). The CDR3 bases are TGTGCCAGTAGTCCCCTGGCCCGGGAGGGGGCTGAAGCTTTCTTT. Amino acid sequence: CASSPLAREGAEAFF. Variable domain in full (rest from reference TRBV19 and TRBJ1-1): DGGITQSPKYLFRKEGQNVTLSCEQNLNHDAMYWYRQDPGQGLRLIYYSQIVNDFQKGDIAEGYSVSREKKESFPLTVTSAQKNPTAFYLCASSPLAREGAEAFFGQGTRLTVV.

The CDR3 DNA reads TGTGCCAGCAGTGGGCAGACGAACACTGAAGCTTTCTTT. Translating gives CASSGQTNTEAFF. This sequence joins TRBV2 and TRBJ1-1; D uncertain. V was shortened by 4 bases and J by 1 base, with 7 bases between the two germline ends. The CDR3 covers 13 residues. Germline lookup yields CDR1 SNHLY and CDR2 FYNNEI.

The J gene is TRBJ2-2, the V gene TRBV7-2, with D unresolved. The CDR3 covers 12 residues. V was cut by 4 bases and J by 4 bases, with 4 bases left in between. CDR1 is SGHTA, CDR2 FQGNSA, per germline. CDR3 loop: CASSSSTGELFF. The CDR3 coding sequence is TGTGCCAGCAGCTCTTCCACCGGGGAGCTGTTTTTT.

In this sample, this clone turned up a few times. The chain recombines TRBV12-5 with TRBJ2-1; 7 positions match TRBD2. CDR3 length equals 17 residues. The V gene end was trimmed by 1 base and the J gene end by 7 bases; junction bases not matched to a gene: 13. Germline assignment: CDR1 LGHNT and CDR2 FRNRAP. The CDR3 is CASGLGSGGRVGNEQFF. The CDR3 DNA follows: TGTGCTAGTGGTTTGGGATCGGGCGGGAGAGTTGGGAATGAGCAGTTCTTC.

The CDR3 sequence: CASRPHRGKSNQPQHF. The CDR3 DNA follows: TGTGCCAGCAGGCCCCACAGGGGCAAGAGCAATCAGCCCCAGCATTTT. The chain carries TRBV27 and TRBJ1-5, with 7 nucleotides matching TRBD1. Trimming cost V 6 bases and J 1 base; bases outside gene matches: 9. The CDR3 has 16 residues. The germline CDR1 and CDR2 sequences are MNHEY and SMNVEV (reference sequence).

The chain carries TRBV2 and TRBJ2-2; D might be TRBD1 (6 bases). This CDR3 spans 16 amino acids. Germline CDR1 reads SNHLY; CDR2 reads FYNNEI. V lost 6 bases and J lost 0, with 14 bases in between. This chain's CDR3 is CASRLAGTTNTGELFF. The CDR3, as DNA: TGTGCCAGCAGACTTGCCGGGACAACGAACACCGGGGAGCTGTTTTTT.

The CDR3 nucleotides are TGTGCCAGCAGTTTGTCCGGGACTTACACCGGGGAGCTGTTTTTT. This codes for CASSLSGTYTGELFF. The V call is TRBV27, the J call TRBJ2-2; the D gene is possibly TRBD2 (6 bases). Germline V gene sequence: CDR1 MNHEY, CDR2 SMNVEV (reference sequence). V was cut by 3 bases and J by 3 bases, with 11 bases left in between. The CDR3 is made up of 15 amino acids.

The rearrangement uses TRBV6-6 and TRBJ2-2; a possible D gene is TRBD2 (5 bases). V lost 2 bases, J lost 1 base, and 11 bases lay in between. CDR3 length equals 16 residues. Germline lookup yields CDR1 MNHNY and CDR2 SVGAGI (reference sequence). CDR3 nucleotides: TGTGCCAGCAGTTACGAGGGTCCGCGGAACACCGGGGAGCTGTTTTTT. It yields the protein CASSYEGPRNTGELFF.

The genes are TRBV9 and TRBJ1-1; D call uncertain. Trimming shortened V by 0 bases and J by 1 base, and 13 bases separated the two germline ends. The germline V gene has CDR1 SGDLS and CDR2 YYNGEE. The CDR3 totals 16 residues. CDR3 nucleotides: TGTGCCAGCAGCGTAGCATGGGAGGGTAAGAACACTGAAGCTTTCTTT. Protein product: CASSVAWEGKNTEAFF.

The gene calls are TRBV6-5 and TRBJ1-4; 9 bases align to TRBD1. J gave up 2 bases and V 5 bases, and 3 bases lay outside the gene matches. Germline CDR1 and CDR2: MNHEY and SVGAGI. The CDR3 length is 15 residues. The CDR3 sequence: CASSPTGGTNEKLFF. CDR3 nucleotides: TGTGCCAGCAGTCCCACAGGGGGCACTAATGAAAAACTGTTTTTT.

V is TRBV6-1 and J is TRBJ1-2; TRBD1 matches 8 bases. Germline CDR1 reads MNHNS; CDR2 reads SASEGT. Trimming cost V 4 bases and J 3 bases; bases outside gene matches: 1. The CDR3 has 13 amino acids. CDR3 nucleotide sequence: TGTGCCAGCAGTGTGGACAGGGACTATGGCTACACCTTC. It translates to CASSVDRDYGYTF.

The chain uses TRBV27 and TRBJ2-7, with 7 bases fitting TRBD1. The CDR3 runs 13 residues. Trimming took 6 bases from V and 4 from J; bases not matched to a gene: 6. The germline V gene has CDR1 MNHEY and CDR2 SMNVEV (reference sequence). The CDR3: CASSRTGNYEQYF. The CDR3 nucleotides are TGTGCCAGCAGCCGGACAGGTAATTACGAGCAGTACTTC.

This clone has just one count. V is TRBV7-3 and J is TRBJ2-4, with TRBD2 identical over 8 bases. The ends lost 5 bases at V and 6 bases at J; junction bases unmatched: 12. The CDR3 is 16 amino acids. CDR1 is SGHTA and CDR2 is FQGTGA in the germline V gene. The CDR3 spells CASSAGGAHSANIQYF. The CDR3 DNA follows: TGTGCCAGCAGCGCGGGGGGTGCCCACTCAGCAAACATTCAGTACTTC.